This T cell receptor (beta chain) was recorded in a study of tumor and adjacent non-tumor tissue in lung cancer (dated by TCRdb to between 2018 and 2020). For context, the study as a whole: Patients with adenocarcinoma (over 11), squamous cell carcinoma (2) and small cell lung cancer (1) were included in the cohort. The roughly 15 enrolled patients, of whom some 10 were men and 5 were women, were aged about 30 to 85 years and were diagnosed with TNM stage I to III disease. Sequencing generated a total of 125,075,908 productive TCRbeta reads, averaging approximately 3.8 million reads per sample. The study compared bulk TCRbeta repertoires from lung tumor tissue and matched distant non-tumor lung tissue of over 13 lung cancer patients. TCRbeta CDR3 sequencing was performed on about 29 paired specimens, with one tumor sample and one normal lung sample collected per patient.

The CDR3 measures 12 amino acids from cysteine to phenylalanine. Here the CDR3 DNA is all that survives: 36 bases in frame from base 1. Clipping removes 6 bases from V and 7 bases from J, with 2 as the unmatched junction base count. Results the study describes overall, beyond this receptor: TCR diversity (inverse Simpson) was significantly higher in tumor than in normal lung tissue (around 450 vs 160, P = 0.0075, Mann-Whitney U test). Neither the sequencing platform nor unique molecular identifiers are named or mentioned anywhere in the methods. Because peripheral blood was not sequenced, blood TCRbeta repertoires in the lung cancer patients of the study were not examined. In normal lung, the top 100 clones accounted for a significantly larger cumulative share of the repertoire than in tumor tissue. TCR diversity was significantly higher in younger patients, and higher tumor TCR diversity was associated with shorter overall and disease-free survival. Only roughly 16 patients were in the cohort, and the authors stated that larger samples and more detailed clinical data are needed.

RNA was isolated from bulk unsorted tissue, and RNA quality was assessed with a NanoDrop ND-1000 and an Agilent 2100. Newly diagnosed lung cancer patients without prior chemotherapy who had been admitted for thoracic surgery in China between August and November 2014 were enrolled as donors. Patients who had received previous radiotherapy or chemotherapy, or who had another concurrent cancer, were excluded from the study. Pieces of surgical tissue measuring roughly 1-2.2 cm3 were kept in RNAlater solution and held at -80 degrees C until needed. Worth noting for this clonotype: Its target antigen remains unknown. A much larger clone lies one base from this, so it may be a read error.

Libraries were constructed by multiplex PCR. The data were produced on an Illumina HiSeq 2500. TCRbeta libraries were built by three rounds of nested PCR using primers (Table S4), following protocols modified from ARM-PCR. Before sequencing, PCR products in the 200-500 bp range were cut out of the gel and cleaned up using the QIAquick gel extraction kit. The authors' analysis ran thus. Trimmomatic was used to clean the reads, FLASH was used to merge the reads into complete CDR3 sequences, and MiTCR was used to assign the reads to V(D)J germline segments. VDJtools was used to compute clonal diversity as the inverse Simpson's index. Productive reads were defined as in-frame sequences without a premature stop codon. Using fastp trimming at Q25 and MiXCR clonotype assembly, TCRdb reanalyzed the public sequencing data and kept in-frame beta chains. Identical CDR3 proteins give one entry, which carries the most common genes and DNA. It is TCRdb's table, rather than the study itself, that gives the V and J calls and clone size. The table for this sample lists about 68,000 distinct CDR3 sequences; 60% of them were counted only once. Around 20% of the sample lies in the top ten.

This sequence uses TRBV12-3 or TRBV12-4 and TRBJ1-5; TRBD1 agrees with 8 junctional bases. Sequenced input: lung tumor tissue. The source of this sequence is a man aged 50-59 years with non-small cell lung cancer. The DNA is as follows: TGTGCCAGCAGGGACAGGGACCAGCCCCAGCATTTT. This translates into CASRDRDQPQHF.